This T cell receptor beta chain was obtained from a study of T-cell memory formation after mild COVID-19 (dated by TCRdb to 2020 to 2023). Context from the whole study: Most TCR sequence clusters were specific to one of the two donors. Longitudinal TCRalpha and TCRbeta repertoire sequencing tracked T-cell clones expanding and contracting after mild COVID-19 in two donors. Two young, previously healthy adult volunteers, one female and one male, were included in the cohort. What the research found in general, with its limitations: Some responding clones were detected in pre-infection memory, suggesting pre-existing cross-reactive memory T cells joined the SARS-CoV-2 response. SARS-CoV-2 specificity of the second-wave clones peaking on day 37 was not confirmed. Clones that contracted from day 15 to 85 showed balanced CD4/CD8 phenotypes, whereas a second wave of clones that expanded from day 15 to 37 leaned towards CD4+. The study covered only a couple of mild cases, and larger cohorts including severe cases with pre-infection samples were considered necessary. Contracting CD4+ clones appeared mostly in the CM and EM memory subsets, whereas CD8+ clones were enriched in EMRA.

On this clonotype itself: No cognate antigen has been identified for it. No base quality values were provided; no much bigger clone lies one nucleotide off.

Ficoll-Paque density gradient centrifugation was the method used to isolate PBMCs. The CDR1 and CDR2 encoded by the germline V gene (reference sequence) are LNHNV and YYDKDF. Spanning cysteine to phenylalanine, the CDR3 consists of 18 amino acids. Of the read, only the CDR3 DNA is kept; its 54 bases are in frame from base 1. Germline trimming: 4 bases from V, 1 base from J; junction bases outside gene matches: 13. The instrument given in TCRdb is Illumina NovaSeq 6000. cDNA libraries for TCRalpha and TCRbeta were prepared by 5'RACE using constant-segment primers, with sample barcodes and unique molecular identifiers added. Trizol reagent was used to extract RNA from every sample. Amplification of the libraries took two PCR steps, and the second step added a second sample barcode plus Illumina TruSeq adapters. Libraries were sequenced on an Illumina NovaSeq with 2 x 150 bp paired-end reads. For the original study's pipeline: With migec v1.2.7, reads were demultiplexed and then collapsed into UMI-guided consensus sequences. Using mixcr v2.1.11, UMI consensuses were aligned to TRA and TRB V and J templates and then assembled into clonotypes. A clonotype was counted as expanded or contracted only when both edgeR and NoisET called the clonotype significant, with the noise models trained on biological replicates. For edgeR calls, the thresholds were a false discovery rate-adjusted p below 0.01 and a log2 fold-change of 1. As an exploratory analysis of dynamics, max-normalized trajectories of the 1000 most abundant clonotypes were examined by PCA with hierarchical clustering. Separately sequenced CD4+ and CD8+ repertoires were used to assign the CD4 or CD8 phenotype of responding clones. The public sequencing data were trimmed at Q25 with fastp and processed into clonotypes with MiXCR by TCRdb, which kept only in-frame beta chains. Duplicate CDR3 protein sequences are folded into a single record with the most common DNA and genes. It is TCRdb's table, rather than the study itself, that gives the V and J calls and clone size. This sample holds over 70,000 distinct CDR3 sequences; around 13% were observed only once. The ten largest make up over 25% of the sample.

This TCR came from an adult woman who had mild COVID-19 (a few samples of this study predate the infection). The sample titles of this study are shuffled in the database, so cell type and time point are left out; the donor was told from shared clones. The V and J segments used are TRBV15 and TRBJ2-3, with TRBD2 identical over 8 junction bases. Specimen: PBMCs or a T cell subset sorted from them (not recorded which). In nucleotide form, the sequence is TGTGCCACCAGCACCCGTTCCGTACGGGAGGGCCGCACAGATACGCAGTATTTT. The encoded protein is CATSTRSVREGRTDTQYF.